These 22 T cell receptor beta chains were all obtained from the same sample, sequenced in a study of beta chain features in type 1 diabetes. As every portion of the isolated RNA was reverse transcribed, the sequencing read expressed TCRB transcripts. The method was immunoSEQ multiplex PCR; TCRdb's version includes in-frame clones alone and lacks a portion of them. This sample carries 640,000 or so clones, roughly an eighth of them seen once, and the ten largest clones take 0.02% to 0.025%. Overall study findings and caveats: Moderate but significant shortening of TCRB CDR3s was recorded in all four CD4+ subsets from Type 1 diabetes patients.

No antigen is known for these receptors. The sample consisted of naive CD4+ T cells from blood. Receptor source: a man between 18 and 35 years old with type 1 diabetes.

V is TRBV7-8 and J is TRBJ2-5, with 9 bases lining up with TRBD1. V was clipped by 3 bases and J by 1 base; unmatched bases: 6. Germline CDR1 SGHVS, CDR2 FQNEAQ. The CDR3 loop spans 16 amino acids. The CDR3 DNA follows: TGTGCCAGCAGCTTTACCGGGACAGGGCCCCAAGAGACCCAGTACTTC. Protein product: CASSFTGTGPQETQYF.

This chain joins TRBV10-1 and TRBJ1-3; D remains unclear. CDR1 is WNHNN, CDR2 SYGVQD, per germline (reference sequence). The CDR3 has 15 residues. Trimming left V 7 bases short and J 0 bases short, with 13 bases between. The CDR3, as DNA: TGCGCCAGCAACCGGACGGACCGCTCTGGAAACACCATATATTTT. Its protein is CASNRTDRSGNTIYF.

The chain joins TRBV29-1 to TRBJ1-1, with D tentatively TRBD1 (6 bases). Deletions cut 7 bases from V and 2 bases from J, with 11 bases between. Germline values: CDR1 SQVTM, CDR2 ANQGSEA. This CDR3 has 12 residues. CDR3 in amino acids: CSGRGGNTEAFF. CDR3 DNA sequence: TGCAGCGGTAGAGGGGGAAACACTGAAGCTTTCTTT.

This clone was observed a handful of times. The rearrangement links TRBV10-3 to TRBJ2-4; 8 bases line up with TRBD1. Trimming took 4 bases from V and 0 from J; bases not matched to a gene: 2. This CDR3 comprises 15 residues. Per germline, CDR1 ENHRY and CDR2 SYGVKD. In DNA, the CDR3 is TGTGCCATCAGTGCCGGGACAGGAGCCAAAAACATTCAGTACTTC. Amino acid sequence: CAISAGTGAKNIQYF.

This chain links TRBV9 with TRBJ2-5; no firm D call. V was shortened by 4 bases and J by 2 bases, with 12 bases between the two germline ends. Looked up from germline, CDR1 is SGDLS and CDR2 is YYNGEE. The CDR3 length is 14 residues. CDR3 bases: TGTGCCAGCAGCTCCCGGACCGATCAAGAGACCCAGTACTTC. Translated, it gives CASSSRTDQETQYF.

This clone showed up just a few times. Additional DNA sequences in this sample encode the identical CDR3. The rearrangement links TRBV28 to TRBJ2-7, with D tentatively TRBD2 (5 bases). Germline V gene lookup returns CDR1 MDHEN and CDR2 SYDVKM. Trimming left V 3 bases short and J 7 bases short, with 7 bases between. The CDR3 has 11 amino acids. The CDR3 loop is CASSLPGEQYF. CDR3 in DNA: TGTGCCAGCAGTTTGCCGGGGGAGCAGTACTTC.

The rearrangement links TRBV6-5 to TRBJ2-7; TRBD2 aligns across 8 bases. The CDR3 sequence is 15 residues long. The V gene end was trimmed by 0 bases and the J gene end by 7 bases; junction bases not matched to a gene: 8. CDR1 is MNHEY and CDR2 is SVGAGI in the germline V gene. Here the CDR3 reads CASSYSVRGTREQYF. In nucleotides, the CDR3 is TGTGCCAGCAGTTACTCCGTACGGGGGACTAGGGAGCAGTACTTC.

The chain recombines TRBV7-9 with TRBJ2-7; weak D call: TRBD2 (5 bases). Germline CDR1 and CDR2: SEHNR and FQNEAQ (reference sequence). The CDR3 length is 15 residues. The V and J ends lost 3 bases and 1 base respectively, with 13 bases between them. The CDR3: CASSLEELISYEQYF. The DNA of the CDR3 is TGTGCCAGCAGCTTGGAGGAGCTCATTTCCTACGAGCAGTACTTC.

This clone has just a few counts. This chain joins TRBV27 and TRBJ2-7; 10 positions agree with TRBD1. This CDR3 is 17 amino acids long. J gave up 6 bases and V 4 bases, and 15 bases lay outside the gene matches. Germline V gives CDR1 MNHEY, CDR2 SMNVEV (reference sequence). The CDR3, as DNA: TGTGCCAGCAGTTCCGGAGACAGGGGGCCGCTGCTACGCGAGCAGTACTTC. It yields the protein CASSSGDRGPLLREQYF.

The rearrangement uses TRBV5-1 and TRBJ2-7, with 7 nucleotides matching TRBD1. V dropped 4 bases and J dropped 5; count of bases not matched to a gene: 15. Germline V lookup: CDR1 SGHRS, CDR2 YFSETQ. There are 16 residues in the CDR3. The CDR3 here is CASSLTNRQGTDEQYF. The CDR3 nucleotides are TGCGCCAGCAGCCTTACGAACCGACAGGGTACCGACGAGCAGTACTTC.

Concerning this clone: Other nucleotide sequences from this sample produce the same CDR3. The J gene is TRBJ1-3, the V gene TRBV18, with a tentative D call TRBD1 (6 bases). This CDR3 is built from 15 residues. V lost 3 bases, J lost 0 bases, and 9 bases lay in between. Germline values: CDR1 KGHSH, CDR2 LQKENI. CDR3 DNA sequence: TGTGCCAGCTCACCCAGACAGGACTCTGGAAACACCATATATTTT. Amino acid sequence: CASSPRQDSGNTIYF. The variable domain in full, with the rest retrieved from reference TRBV18 and TRBJ1-3, is NAGVMQNPRHLVRRRGQEARLRCSPMKGHSHVYWYRQLPEEGLKFMVYLQKENIIDESGMPKERFSAEFPKEGPSILRIQQVVRGDSAAYFCASSPRQDSGNTIYFGEGSWLTVV.

In the case of this clone: This same CDR3 is encoded by further DNA sequences in the sample. This chain links TRBV30 with TRBJ1-2; D perhaps matches TRBD1 (5 bases). The V end was cut by 0 bases, the J end by 3 bases, with 8 bases between. CDR1 and CDR2 (germline): GTSNPN, SVGIG (reference sequence). The CDR3 is 13 residues long. CDR3 in DNA: TGTGCCTGGAGTGTCCAGGGAGACTATGGCTACACCTTC. Protein: CAWSVQGDYGYTF.

This clone was detected only a few times. The gene calls are TRBV19 and TRBJ1-1; D gene unclear. Trimming took off 7 bases at V and 4 bases at J, with 7 bases between the two ends. Germline CDR1 and CDR2: LNHDA and SQIVND (reference sequence). The CDR3 has 11 amino acids. CDR3 region: CASMKFTEAFF. In nucleotides, the CDR3 is TGTGCCAGTATGAAGTTCACTGAAGCTTTCTTT.

The chain is built from TRBV5-4 and TRBJ2-1; D unresolved. Trimming cost V 2 bases and J 1 base, with 13 bases left between them. The CDR3 length is 16 residues. CDR1 and CDR2 from the germline V gene are SGHNT and YYREEE (reference sequence). CDR3 coding DNA: TGTGCCAGCAGCTTTTGGCGACTGGGATCCTACAATGAGCAGTTCTTC. Residues: CASSFWRLGSYNEQFF.

There are a few counts of this clone. The chain links TRBV7-2 to TRBJ1-5, with a tentative D call TRBD1 (6 bases). CDR3 length: 15 residues. The V end lost 5 bases, the J end lost 4 bases, and 15 bases lay between the germline ends. The germline CDR1 and CDR2 sequences are SGHTA and FQGNSA. The CDR3 nucleotides read TGTGCCAGCAGCCAACACTTTCAGGGGAATCAGCCCCAGCATTTT. Translation: CASSQHFQGNQPQHF.

Only a few counts were recorded for this clone. The rearrangement uses TRBV25-1 and TRBJ2-1; 11 positions agree with TRBD2. The CDR3 covers 16 residues. The V gene's germline CDR1 is MGHDK and CDR2 SYGVNS. Trimming at V came to 5 bases and at J to 2 bases, leaving 5 bases not matched to a gene. The CDR3 DNA reads TGTGCCAGCAGTCGACTAGCGGGGAACACCTACAATGAGCAGTTCTTC. It encodes CASSRLAGNTYNEQFF.

The CDR3 DNA is TGTGCCAGCAACACCGGCGGGGGGTCAAACAATGAGCAGTTCTTC. Its translation is CASNTGGGSNNEQFF. The chain recombines TRBV6-5 with TRBJ2-1; 8 nucleotides align to TRBD2. J lost 5 bases, V lost 7 bases, and 10 bases had no gene match. Germline V CDR1 and CDR2: MNHEY, SVGAGI. The CDR3 is 15 amino acids.

This CDR3 reads CASSQDKNSHYGYTF. CDR3 DNA: TGCGCCAGCAGCCAAGATAAAAACAGTCACTATGGCTACACCTTC. This chain connects TRBV4-1 to TRBJ1-2; D is undetermined. Germline CDR1 and CDR2: MGHRA and YSYEKL. V shed 0 bases and J shed 3 bases, with 11 bases lying between them. This CDR3 is 15 amino acids long.

J is TRBJ2-5 and V is TRBV30; D remains unclear. The germline V gene has CDR1 GTSNPN and CDR2 SVGIG (reference sequence). The CDR3 loop spans 11 amino acids. V was pared by 3 bases and J by 5 bases, with 7 bases between. The CDR3 DNA is TGTGCCTGGAGGCCGCTGGAGACCCAGTACTTC. Translated, it gives CAWRPLETQYF.

This clone came up a few times. This rearrangement joins TRBV2 to TRBJ2-7; 7 bases align to TRBD1. The trim removed 6 bases at V and 2 bases at J, leaving 7 bases unmatched. Germline loops: CDR1 SNHLY, CDR2 FYNNEI. This CDR3 is 14 amino acids long. This CDR3 reads CASRNEGGPYEQYF. The CDR3, as DNA: TGTGCCAGCAGGAACGAAGGGGGCCCCTACGAGCAGTACTTC.

The rearrangement links TRBV30 to TRBJ1-1; D ambiguous. The germline gives CDR1 GTSNPN, CDR2 SVGIG (reference sequence). This CDR3 comprises 14 residues. Trimming took off 1 base at V and 1 base at J, with 10 bases between the two ends. The CDR3 protein is CAWSGNTQNTEAFF. The CDR3 DNA is TGTGCCTGGAGTGGAAACACACAGAACACTGAAGCTTTCTTT.

V gene TRBV14 combines with J gene TRBJ1-2; 8 bases align to TRBD1. CDR1 and CDR2 (germline): SGHDN, FVKESK. Losses at the gene ends were 4 bases for V and 7 bases for J; bases not matched to a gene: 8. The CDR3 covers 14 residues. Here the CDR3 DNA reads TGTGCCAGCAGCCCCTTTTCGACAGGGGCTGGCTACACCTTC. This encodes CASSPFSTGAGYTF.